A single sample gave rise to the 32 T cell receptor beta chains below, sequenced in a study of shared clonotypes between healthy human individuals (dated by TCRdb to about 2020). Libraries were made using the immunoSEQ multiplex PCR assay. This is the immuneACCESS table as TCRdb keeps it, with only in-frame sequences that have V and J called. A part of the clones is gone; compared with another copy, unresolved V genes explain less than half, and the rest is unexplained. The sample table holds approximately 2.1 million clones, of which 80% to 95% were seen once. Clones ranked in the top ten supply around 0.4% of the sample. Input material: naive CD4+ T cells from PBMCs. The sample's cell subset or site label is to be understood as: CD45RA+ positively selected. These receptors all stem from a man between 18 and 29 years old in good health. Some clones in this sample may be carry-over from other donors' samples.

As for this clone: Other DNA sequences of this sample code for an identical CDR3. The CDR3 here is CASSVADTGELFF. The CDR3 DNA reads TGTGCCAGCAGCGTAGCGGACACCGGGGAGCTGTTTTTT. V usage is TRBV9 and J usage is TRBJ2-2, with no clear D. V lost 0 bases, J lost 3 bases, and 3 bases lay in between. The CDR3 runs 13 residues. Germline V gene data show CDR1 as SGDLS and CDR2 as YYNGEE. Using reference TRBV9 and TRBJ2-2 for the parts outside the CDR3, the full variable domain is DSGVTQTPKHLITATGQRVTLRCSPRSGDLSVYWYQQSLDQGLQFLIQYYNGEERAKGNILERFSAQQFPDLHSELNLSSLELGDSALYFCASSVADTGELFFGEGSRLTVL.

This clone appeared a single time. J is TRBJ2-1 and V is TRBV7-3; maybe TRBD1 (6 bases). V shed 5 bases and J shed 2 bases, with 10 bases lying between them. Germline CDR1 and CDR2: SGHTA and FQGTGA. The CDR3 length is 14 residues. The CDR3 nucleotides are TGTGCCAGCAGCGTGGACAGAGCCTACAATGAGCAGTTCTTC. Encoded protein: CASSVDRAYNEQFF. The whole variable domain, filled in from reference TRBV7-3 and TRBJ2-1, reads GAGVSQTPSNKVTEKGKYVELRCDPISGHTALYWYRQSLGQGPEFLIYFQGTGAADDSGLPNDRFFAVRPEGSVSTLKIQRTERGDSAVYLCASSVDRAYNEQFFGPGTRLTVL.

The chain recombines TRBV28 with TRBJ1-1; 7 positions match TRBD1. CDR3 size: 15 residues. Germline V CDR1 and CDR2: MDHEN, SYDVKM. The V and J ends lost 6 bases and 3 bases, in that order; junction bases with no gene match: 10. CDR3 amino acids: CASSVHKGAYTEAFF. CDR3 nucleotide sequence: TGTGCCAGCAGCGTCCACAAGGGGGCTTACACTGAAGCTTTCTTT.

The gene calls are TRBV19 and TRBJ2-1; the D gene is possibly TRBD1 (6 bases). Germline V lookup: CDR1 LNHDA, CDR2 SQIVND (reference sequence). CDR3 length: 14 residues. The V gene lost 8 bases and the J gene lost 4 bases, with 15 bases spanning the gap. CDR3 amino acids: CASQERQEYNEQFF. CDR3 DNA: TGTGCCAGTCAGGAGAGACAGGAATACAATGAGCAGTTCTTC.

Concerning this clone: Other DNA sequences from this sample encode an identical CDR3 as well. The chain has TRBV28 and TRBJ1-3; D call uncertain. The CDR3 spans 14 residues. V dropped 5 bases and J dropped 0 bases, with 8 bases sitting between them. Per the germline V gene, CDR1 is MDHEN and CDR2 is SYDVKM. CDR3 loop: CASSPSNSGNTIYF. CDR3 nucleotide sequence: TGTGCCAGCAGTCCTTCCAACTCTGGAAACACCATATATTTT.

The V call is TRBV29-1, the J call TRBJ2-5; 8 positions match TRBD1. Trimming at V came to 6 bases and at J to 5 bases, leaving 11 bases not matched to a gene. Germline V gene data show CDR1 as SQVTM and CDR2 as ANQGSEA. This CDR3 region has 14 residues. Here the CDR3 reads CSVLKQGGMETQYF. CDR3 DNA: TGCAGCGTCCTGAAACAGGGGGGAATGGAGACCCAGTACTTC.

In its sample, this clone was seen once. This chain links TRBV5-4 with TRBJ2-1; 8 positions match TRBD2. Per the germline V gene, CDR1 is SGHNT and CDR2 is YYREEE (reference sequence). V trimming: 4 bases; J trimming: 8 bases; junction bases outside the gene matches: 11. The CDR3 consists of 15 residues. The CDR3 nucleotides read TGTGCCAGCAGCAAGGGACTAGGGTTTGTCGATGAGCAGTTCTTC. Its translation is CASSKGLGFVDEQFF.

A few counts support this clone. The chain links TRBV7-9 to TRBJ1-2, with D perhaps matching TRBD1 (6 bases). Deletions cut 2 bases from V and 2 bases from J, with 9 bases between. This CDR3 comprises 14 residues. The V gene's germline CDR1 is SEHNR and CDR2 FQNEAQ (reference sequence). CDR3 DNA: TGTGCCAGCAGCTTAACACAGGGCAACTATGGCTACACCTTC. Its protein is CASSLTQGNYGYTF.

On this clone itself: Other DNA sequences from this sample encode an identical CDR3 as well. The gene calls are TRBV20-1 and TRBJ2-7; D remains ambiguous. Germline loops: CDR1 DFQATT, CDR2 SNEGSKA (reference sequence). The CDR3 loop spans 11 amino acids. Trimming pared 1 base from V and 4 bases from J, leaving 5 bases between. This CDR3 reads CSARVVYEQYF. The CDR3 nucleotides read TGCAGTGCTAGAGTGGTTTACGAGCAGTACTTC.

The chain recombines TRBV7-3 with TRBJ2-5; tentative D call: TRBD1 (5 bases). This CDR3 comprises 13 residues. V lost 6 bases and J 0 bases, leaving 8 bases between the germline ends. CDR1 SGHTA and CDR2 FQGTGA come from the germline V gene. This CDR3 reads CASSMTDQETQYF. Here the CDR3 DNA reads TGTGCCAGCAGTATGACAGACCAAGAGACCCAGTACTTC.

The chain joins TRBV4-3 to TRBJ2-2, with 7 bases fitting TRBD2. In germline, CDR1 is LGHNA, CDR2 YSLEER. With 4 bases clipped from V and 3 bases from J, the junction kept 20 bases outside the gene matches. CDR3 size: 20 residues. The CDR3 DNA reads as TGCGCCAGCAGCCCTCAGTACCTCACGGGGGGACGAAGTTACACCGGGGAGCTGTTTTTT. Protein product: CASSPQYLTGGRSYTGELFF.

This clone was found once. J is TRBJ2-1 and V is TRBV4-2, with D maybe TRBD2 (6 bases). Germline lookup yields CDR1 LGHNA and CDR2 YNFKEQ. The germline V and J ends were trimmed by 4 bases and 3 bases, with 10 bases remaining between them. The CDR3 is 14 residues long. CDR3 DNA: TGTGCCAGCAGCCGGGGGGAGATCTACAATGAGCAGTTCTTC. It is translated as CASSRGEIYNEQFF.

The sample holds a few counts of this clone. The chain joins TRBV28 to TRBJ1-1, with D possibly TRBD1 on 5 matching bases. V lost 6 bases and J lost 3, with 17 bases in between. CDR1 and CDR2 from the germline V gene are MDHEN and SYDVKM. This CDR3 has 15 amino acids. The CDR3 DNA sequence: TGTGCCAGCAGCCCCGGAGGTCGAGGGGACACTGAAGCTTTCTTT. Amino acid sequence: CASSPGGRGDTEAFF.

V gene TRBV2 combines with J gene TRBJ1-2, with TRBD1 matching over 7 bases. The CDR3 extends over 13 amino acids. The germline CDR1 and CDR2 sequences are SNHLY and FYNNEI. V was clipped by 6 bases and J by 4 bases; unmatched bases: 5. CDR3 in amino acids: CASRRTGAYGYTF. Here the CDR3 DNA reads TGTGCCAGCAGAAGAACAGGGGCCTATGGCTACACCTTC.

The rearrangement links TRBV28 to TRBJ1-5, with 9 positions matching TRBD1. Unmatched junction bases numbered 14, after V lost 7 bases and J lost 4 bases. This CDR3 is built from 17 residues. Germline V gene lookup returns CDR1 MDHEN and CDR2 SYDVKM. CDR3 DNA: TGTGCCAGCACCCAGGGGGGGGGACAGGGCTTAAATCAGCCCCAGCATTTT. Translating gives CASTQGGGQGLNQPQHF.

To note about this clone: Additional DNA sequences in this sample encode the identical CDR3. This rearrangement joins TRBV28 to TRBJ2-5; possible D gene TRBD2, 6 bases. Germline V lookup: CDR1 MDHEN, CDR2 SYDVKM. Trimming left V 3 bases short and J 1 base short, with 6 bases between. This CDR3 is 13 amino acids long. CDR3 nucleotides: TGTGCCAGCAGTTTGGGACTCCAAGAGACCCAGTACTTC. This encodes CASSLGLQETQYF.

This chain joins TRBV11-3 and TRBJ2-5; TRBD2 aligns across 7 bases. Germline CDR1 SGHNT, CDR2 YENEEA. This CDR3 has 15 residues. V shed 2 bases, J shed 5 bases, and the junction held 8 bases outside the gene matches. The CDR3 DNA reads as TGTGCCAGCAGCTTACGGGCGGGAGTGCACGAGACCCAGTACTTC. It encodes CASSLRAGVHETQYF.

V usage is TRBV6-4 and J usage is TRBJ2-1, with 8 bases that match TRBD2. Germline V gene data show CDR1 as MRHNA and CDR2 as SNTAGT. CDR3 length: 15 residues. V trimming: 3 bases; J trimming: 10 bases; junction bases outside the gene matches: 11. The CDR3 DNA reads TGTGCCAGCAGTGATGTGGCGGGAGGCCGCAGGGAGCAGTTCTTC. Translating gives CASSDVAGGRREQFF.

With regard to this clone: One junction end disagrees with the germline gene, perhaps due to a read error. The J gene is TRBJ1-1, the V gene TRBV11-2; tentative D call: TRBD1 (5 bases). The germline V gene encodes CDR1 SGHAT and CDR2 FQNNGV. This CDR3 has 15 amino acids. As DNA, the CDR3 is TGTGCCAGCAGCTACACCTCGGGGCACACATCTGACGCTTTCTTT. Translating it yields CASSYTSGHTSDAFF.

The gene calls are TRBV4-2 and TRBJ1-2; TRBD1 aligns across 7 bases. Germline V gene lookup returns CDR1 LGHNA and CDR2 YNFKEQ. The CDR3 is made up of 14 amino acids. V shed 0 bases and J 8 bases; nucleotides not matched to a gene: 6. CDR3 protein: CASSQEGRGRGYTF. CDR3 nucleotides: TGTGCCAGCAGCCAAGAGGGTAGGGGGCGAGGCTACACCTTC.

V is TRBV19 and J is TRBJ2-1; 9 nucleotides agree with TRBD2. The V segment lost 2 bases and the J segment 9 bases; nucleotides outside the gene matches: 17. The CDR3 loop spans 18 amino acids. Germline V gene data show CDR1 as LNHDA and CDR2 as SQIVND (reference sequence). In DNA, the CDR3 is TGTGCCAGTAGTATACCCCCGAGAATAGCGGGAGATCATGCTGAGCAGTTCTTC. It translates to CASSIPPRIAGDHAEQFF.

About this clone: Within the sample, other DNA sequences also encode this same CDR3. The chain links TRBV7-9 to TRBJ2-5; D may be TRBD1 (5 bases). The CDR3 is 13 residues long. CDR1 is SEHNR and CDR2 is FQNEAQ in the germline V gene (reference sequence). With 1 base removed from V and 5 bases from J, the gap between germline ends came to 8 bases. This chain's CDR3 is CASSLGGYETQYF. The CDR3 nucleotides are TGTGCCAGCAGCTTAGGGGGCTATGAGACCCAGTACTTC.

This clone has only a few counts. The chain joins TRBV29-1 to TRBJ1-1; no firm D call. The CDR3 extends over 13 amino acids. Germline CDR1 SQVTM, CDR2 ANQGSEA. With 7 bases removed from V and 3 bases from J, the gap between germline ends came to 15 bases. The CDR3 loop reads CSAHPNLDTEAFF. CDR3 nucleotides: TGCAGCGCTCATCCAAATTTGGACACTGAAGCTTTCTTT.

The V and J genes are TRBV15 and TRBJ2-4; 7 bases map to TRBD2. The CDR3 loop spans 17 amino acids. The V segment lost 0 bases and the J segment 6 bases; nucleotides outside the gene matches: 11. Germline V gene lookup returns CDR1 LNHNV and CDR2 YYDKDF (reference sequence). In DNA form, the CDR3 reads TGTGCCACCAGCAGAGATCTAGTAGCGGGCCGAGGAAACATTCAGTACTTC. The encoded protein is CATSRDLVAGRGNIQYF.

V usage is TRBV28 and J usage is TRBJ2-1; D is tentatively TRBD1 or TRBD2 (5 bases each). The CDR3 runs 16 residues. The germline V gene has CDR1 MDHEN and CDR2 SYDVKM. With 5 bases removed from V and 1 base from J, the gap between germline ends came to 15 bases. CDR3 amino acids: CASSPTRGRSYNEQFF. CDR3 DNA: TGTGCCAGCAGTCCCACGAGGGGTCGGTCCTACAATGAGCAGTTCTTC.

The chain carries TRBV19 and TRBJ1-3, with D unclear. The germline V gene encodes CDR1 LNHDA and CDR2 SQIVND (reference sequence). The CDR3 runs to 13 residues. The germline V and J ends were trimmed by 5 bases and 4 bases, with 9 bases remaining between them. The CDR3 DNA reads as TGTGCCAGTAGTCAAGACACAGGAAACACCATATATTTT. This sequence encodes CASSQDTGNTIYF.

V is TRBV2 and J is TRBJ2-3; 12 bases line up with TRBD2. The V gene end was trimmed by 5 bases and the J gene end by 0 bases; junction bases not matched to a gene: 12. Germline loops: CDR1 SNHLY, CDR2 FYNNEI. The CDR3 runs to 19 residues. The CDR3 reads CASSRGGTSGHPSTDTQYF. The CDR3 region has the DNA TGTGCCAGCAGTAGAGGGGGGACTAGCGGGCACCCTAGCACAGATACGCAGTATTTT.

The chain links TRBV19 to TRBJ1-2; 7 bases agree with TRBD1. With 2 bases clipped from V and 7 bases from J, the junction kept 4 bases outside the gene matches. Germline assignment: CDR1 LNHDA and CDR2 SQIVND (reference sequence). The CDR3 has 13 residues. Here the CDR3 reads CASSINGQVGYTF. DNA for the CDR3: TGTGCCAGTAGTATAAACGGACAGGTTGGCTACACCTTC.

About this clone: Within the sample, other DNA sequences also encode this same CDR3. J is TRBJ2-5 and V is TRBV28, with 9 positions matching TRBD2. CDR1 is MDHEN, CDR2 SYDVKM, per germline. The ends lost 4 bases at V and 4 bases at J; junction bases unmatched: 10. CDR3 length: 16 amino acids. CDR3 nucleotides: TGTGCCAGCAGTTCCCTTAGCGGGAGAGCGGGAGAGACCCAGTACTTC. Translation: CASSSLSGRAGETQYF. The full variable domain, in which reference TRBV28 and TRBJ2-5 provide the parts outside the CDR3, is DVKVTQSSRYLVKRTGEKVFLECVQDMDHENMFWYRQDPGLGLRLIYFSYDVKMKEKGDIPEGYSVSREKKERFSLILESASTNQTSMYLCASSSLSGRAGETQYFGPGTRLLVL.

The rearrangement uses TRBV5-5 and TRBJ2-5, with TRBD1 identical over 9 bases. Germline CDR1 reads SGHKS; CDR2 reads YYEKEE (reference sequence). Unmatched junction bases numbered 7, after V lost 6 bases and J lost 4 bases. The CDR3 runs to 14 residues. CDR3 sequence reads: CASTPQGALETQYF. Here the CDR3 DNA reads TGTGCCAGCACCCCACAGGGGGCATTAGAGACCCAGTACTTC. Filled out from reference TRBV5-5 and TRBJ2-5, the complete variable domain reads DAGVTQSPTHLIKTRGQQVTLRCSPISGHKSVSWYQQVLGQGPQFIFQYYEKEERGRGNFPDRFSARQFPNYSSELNVNALLLGDSALYLCASTPQGALETQYFGPGTRLLVL.

The genes are TRBV29-1 and TRBJ1-1; D is possibly TRBD1 (5 bases). This CDR3 is 13 amino acids long. V was shortened by 2 bases and J by 6 bases, with 13 bases between the two germline ends. In germline, CDR1 is SQVTM, CDR2 ANQGSEA. CDR3 sequence: CSVERTNGAEAFF. The CDR3 DNA reads TGCAGCGTTGAAAGGACAAATGGCGCTGAAGCTTTCTTT.

The chain is built from TRBV7-3 and TRBJ2-1; 7 bases align to TRBD2. CDR3 length equals 15 residues. Trimming took 5 bases from V and 1 from J; bases not matched to a gene: 5. The germline V gene has CDR1 SGHTA and CDR2 FQGTGA. The CDR3 protein is CASSPRAGSYNEQFF. CDR3 sequence (DNA): TGTGCCAGCAGCCCCCGAGCGGGATCCTACAATGAGCAGTTCTTC.